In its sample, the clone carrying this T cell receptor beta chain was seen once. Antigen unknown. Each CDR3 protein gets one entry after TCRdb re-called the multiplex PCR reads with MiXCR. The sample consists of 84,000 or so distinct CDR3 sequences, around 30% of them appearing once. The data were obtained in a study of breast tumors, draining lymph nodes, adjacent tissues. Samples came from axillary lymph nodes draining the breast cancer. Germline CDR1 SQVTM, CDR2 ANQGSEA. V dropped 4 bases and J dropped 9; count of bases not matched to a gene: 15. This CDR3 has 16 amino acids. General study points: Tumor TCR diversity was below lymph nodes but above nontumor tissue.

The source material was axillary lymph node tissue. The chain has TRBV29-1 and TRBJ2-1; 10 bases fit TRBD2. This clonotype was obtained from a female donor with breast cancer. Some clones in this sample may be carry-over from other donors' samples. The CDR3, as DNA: TGCAGCGTTGGCGGACTAGCGGCTTCGATCCACCCTGAGCAGTTCTTC. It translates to CSVGGLAASIHPEQFF.